The rows below give T cell receptor beta chains drawn from one sample of a study of neurological immune-mediated disorders. TCRdb fed the 5' RACE reads into MiXCR, producing one record per CDR3 protein. This table has about 88,000 distinct CDR3 sequences, roughly 4% appearing once. Sequences were obtained from PBMCs. Receptor source: a woman younger than 30 with multiple sclerosis. Each CDR3 is given with its conserved first and last residue. The order of the fields is V gene, J gene, CDR3 protein.

TRBV12-3/TRBV12-4	TRBJ1-2	CASSPQGNYGYTF
TRBV28	TRBJ1-4	CASKRRTAFGEKLFF
TRBV5-5	TRBJ2-3	CASSLGTLVATQYF
TRBV6-4	TRBJ1-2	CASSEGRNYGYTF
TRBV19	TRBJ2-7	CASSTGEEAYEQYF
TRBV5-4	TRBJ2-2	CASSLWVAGPTGELFF
TRBV6-5	TRBJ2-7	CASSSPAAGGYEQYF
TRBV7-9	TRBJ2-7	CASSRMIYEQYF
TRBV12-3/TRBV12-4	TRBJ1-5	CASSLVLSLGLSNQPQHF
TRBV7-9	TRBJ2-7	CASSLVADHYEQYF
TRBV28	TRBJ2-5	CASSLTGAKTQYF
TRBV18	TRBJ2-7	CASSPESGEQYF
TRBV7-9	TRBJ2-3	CASSLAADTQYF
TRBV5-6	TRBJ2-7	CASSLAGAPYEQYF
TRBV4-1	TRBJ1-2	CASSQDGGMSYGYTF
TRBV7-2	TRBJ2-3	CAGGDFASTDTQYF
TRBV20-1	TRBJ2-1	CSAHLLAGGYNEQFF
TRBV20-1	TRBJ1-4	CSVQKGQANEKLFF
TRBV27	TRBJ2-1	CASSTDYNEQFF
TRBV29-1	TRBJ2-7	CSVAPGQGFHEQYF
TRBV14	TRBJ2-1	CASSPDYGTGTGAYNEQFF
TRBV6-5	TRBJ2-1	CASSRDRGPYNEQFF
TRBV15	TRBJ1-5	CATSGNMGNQPQHF
TRBV19	TRBJ2-2	CASSTPRTYPGELFF
TRBV6-5	TRBJ1-3	CASSYLPPGAGNTIYF
TRBV7-9	TRBJ2-6	CASSARDTLSSGANVLTF
TRBV6-4	TRBJ1-3	CASSEPGSPGNTIYF
TRBV5-1	TRBJ2-5	CASSWGGPGRETQYF
TRBV6-1	TRBJ2-5	CASTVGGPQTQYF
TRBV7-9	TRBJ2-7	CASSPRQGSSYEQYF
TRBV20-1	TRBJ2-7	CSADPGLAGEQQYF
TRBV5-1	TRBJ2-1	CASSSGQRSSYNEQFF
TRBV20-1	TRBJ2-1	CSATLVNTANEQFF
TRBV7-2	TRBJ2-5	CASSYPGGGETQYF